This TCR beta chain was sequenced in a study of blood T cell repertoires in COVID-19. Looking at the study overall: From the United States, Italy and Spain came samples of acute and convalescent COVID-19. The analysed material was cDNA or gDNA that came from T cells, B-cell-depleted T cells, or PBMCs.

Participants reported their clinical history, and cohort assignment relied on those reports. In the original processing: Reference gene primer amplification gave nucleated cell count estimates. The protocol was immunoSEQ multiplex PCR, while the TCRdb copy is restricted to in-frame clones and leaves out a portion. The V and J calls and the clone size are those of that table, but D and trimming were determined from the DNA. The table shows 310,000 or so clones, with over 75% occurring only once. V shed 0 bases and J shed 4 bases, with 14 bases lying between them. CDR3 length: 15 residues. The V gene's germline CDR1 is SGHRS and CDR2 YFSETQ.

The sample was PBMCs or T cells enriched from blood (not recorded which). The V call is TRBV5-1, the J call TRBJ2-7, with a weak D call TRBD1 (6 bases). This TCR was sampled from a woman under 30 who had recovered from COVID-19. The DNA for the CDR3 is TGCGCCAGCAGCTTGGCCGGGGTAGGGGGATACGAGCAGTACTTC. Its translation is CASSLAGVGGYEQYF.